The 18 T cell receptor beta chains reported below all come from one sample, sequenced in a study of monozygotic twins with inflammatory bowel disease. TCRdb reprocessed the 5' RACE reads and stores each CDR3 protein as one record, lacking DNA. Recorded for this sample: some 450,000 distinct CDR3 sequences. Sequencing was carried out using blood. These receptors all stem from a human donor with ulcerative colitis or Crohn's disease, or a healthy co-twin of an affected twin (not recorded which).

This rearrangement joins TRBV7-2 to TRBJ2-1; with no DNA, the TCRdb D assignment of TRBD1 cannot be verified. CDR1 SGHTA and CDR2 FQGNSA come from the germline V gene. This CDR3 has 16 amino acids. Here the CDR3 reads CASRPSGAWRYNEQFF.

V is TRBV5-1 and J is TRBJ2-3; the D gene TCRdb calls, TRBD2, cannot be checked with no DNA. The CDR3 extends over 13 amino acids. The V gene's germline CDR1 is SGHRS and CDR2 YFSETQ. The CDR3 is CASSPEGPDTQYF.

The chain carries TRBV15 and TRBJ2-6. The CDR3 contains 19 residues. The germline CDR1 and CDR2 sequences are LNHNV and YYDKDF (reference sequence). CDR3 protein: CATSRDKSSSDSGANVLTF. Full variable domain (missing parts from reference TRBV15 and TRBJ2-6): DAMVIQNPRYQVTQFGKPVTLSCSQTLNHNVMYWYQQKSSQAPKLLFHYYDKDFNNEADTPDNFQSRRPNTSFCFLDIRSPGLGDTAMYLCATSRDKSSSDSGANVLTFGAGSRLTVL.

The chain combines TRBV4-1 with TRBJ2-3. Germline CDR1 reads MGHRA; CDR2 reads YSYEKL. The CDR3 totals 15 residues. The CDR3: CASSLRLSSGDTQYF.

This chain joins TRBV7-9 and TRBJ1-2; lacking DNA, the TRBD1 call made by TCRdb goes unchecked. The CDR3 consists of 15 residues. Germline loops: CDR1 SEHNR, CDR2 FQNEAQ (reference sequence). CDR3 sequence: CASSLANPGGYGYTF.

This chain joins TRBV20-1 and TRBJ1-5; lacking DNA, the TRBD1 call made by TCRdb goes unchecked. Germline CDR1 reads DFQATT; CDR2 reads SNEGSKA (reference sequence). The CDR3 contains 15 residues. Here the CDR3 reads CSAPNRDGFNQPQHF.

V is TRBV10-3 and J is TRBJ2-2; the TCRdb call, TRBD1, lacks DNA for checking. Germline lookup yields CDR1 ENHRY and CDR2 SYGVKD. The CDR3 totals 15 residues. The CDR3: CAISESMGTPGELFF.

This chain connects TRBV9 to TRBJ2-3. The CDR3 spans 14 residues. Germline V gene sequence: CDR1 SGDLS, CDR2 YYNGEE. CDR3 region: CASSLLGSTDTQYF.

The chain employs TRBV5-1 and TRBJ2-3; TCRdb proposes TRBD1, but this gene call is untestable without DNA. CDR1 is SGHRS and CDR2 is YFSETQ in the germline V gene. This CDR3 region has 17 residues. The CDR3 reads CASSLRMIGQGTDTQYF.

The chain employs TRBV12-3 or TRBV12-4 and TRBJ2-5; checking the TCRdb D call of TRBD1 is not possible without DNA. CDR3 length: 12 residues. The CDR3 reads CASAREQETQYF.

The chain couples TRBV29-1 to TRBJ2-5; the TCRdb call, TRBD2, lacks DNA for checking. The CDR3 totals 13 residues. Germline values: CDR1 SQVTM, CDR2 ANQGSEA. The chain's CDR3 is CSVTQRGQETQYF.

The V gene is TRBV7-9, the J gene TRBJ2-7. The germline gives CDR1 SEHNR, CDR2 FQNEAQ (reference sequence). This CDR3 spans 14 amino acids. The CDR3: CASSHTGGPYEQYF. The entire variable domain, with the rest obtained from reference TRBV7-9 and TRBJ2-7, is as follows: DTGVSQNPRHKITKRGQNVTFRCDPISEHNRLYWYRQTLGQGPEFLTYFQNEAQLEKSRLLSDRFSAERPKGSFSTLEIQRTEQGDSAMYLCASSHTGGPYEQYFGPGTRLTVT.

The J gene is TRBJ2-2, the V gene TRBV5-1. Germline V gene sequence: CDR1 SGHRS, CDR2 YFSETQ. The length of the CDR3 is 14 residues. This CDR3 is CASSFERSTGELFF.

The chain joins TRBV2 to TRBJ1-1; TCRdb's D call of TRBD1 is untestable without DNA. CDR3 length: 14 residues. Germline CDR1 and CDR2: SNHLY and FYNNEI. Here the CDR3 reads CASSETGFNTEAFF.

V gene TRBV10-3 combines with J gene TRBJ2-1; TCRdb's D call, TRBD2, is unchecked because there is no DNA. The CDR3 extends over 15 amino acids. Germline CDR1 is ENHRY and CDR2 is SYGVKD. The chain's CDR3 is CAISESIRRFSEQFF.

The genes are TRBV18 and TRBJ2-1. The germline gives CDR1 KGHSH, CDR2 LQKENI. The CDR3 extends over 15 amino acids. The CDR3 here is CASSQLRSSYNEQFF. The complete variable domain, with remaining parts taken from reference TRBV18 and TRBJ2-1, reads NAGVMQNPRHLVRRRGQEARLRCSPMKGHSHVYWYRQLPEEGLKFMVYLQKENIIDESGMPKERFSAEFPKEGPSILRIQQVVRGDSAAYFCASSQLRSSYNEQFFGPGTRLTVL.

The chain couples TRBV5-8 to TRBJ2-1; as DNA is missing, the TRBD2 call by TCRdb cannot be tested. This CDR3 contains 15 residues. Germline assignment: CDR1 SGHTS and CDR2 YDEGEE. CDR3 sequence: CASSLGGPRGNEQFF.

This chain connects TRBV12-3 or TRBV12-4 to TRBJ2-1. The CDR3 loop spans 11 amino acids. CDR3: CASGTYNEQFF.